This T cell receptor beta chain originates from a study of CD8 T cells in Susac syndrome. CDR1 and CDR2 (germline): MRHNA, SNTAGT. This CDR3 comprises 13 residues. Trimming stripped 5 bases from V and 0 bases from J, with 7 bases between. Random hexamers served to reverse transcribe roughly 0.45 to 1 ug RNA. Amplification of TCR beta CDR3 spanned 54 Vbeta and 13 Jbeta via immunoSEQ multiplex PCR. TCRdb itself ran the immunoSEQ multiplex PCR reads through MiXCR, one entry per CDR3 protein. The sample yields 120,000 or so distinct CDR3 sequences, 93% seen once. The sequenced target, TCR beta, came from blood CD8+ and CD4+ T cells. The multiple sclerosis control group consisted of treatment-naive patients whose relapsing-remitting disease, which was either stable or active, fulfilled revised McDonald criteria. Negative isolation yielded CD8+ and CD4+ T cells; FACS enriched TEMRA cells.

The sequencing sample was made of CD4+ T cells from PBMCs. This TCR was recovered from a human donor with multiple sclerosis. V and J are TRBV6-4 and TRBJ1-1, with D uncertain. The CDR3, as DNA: TGTGCCAGCAGTCAGACGGTGAACACTGAAGCTTTCTTT. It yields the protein CASSQTVNTEAFF.